A single sample gave rise to the 2 T cell receptor beta chains below, sequenced in a study of OX40 agonist ivuxolimab in advanced cancers. Library generation was performed with the immunoSEQ multiplex PCR assay. TCRdb took over this immuneACCESS table, retaining in-frame rearrangements with V and J assigned. Such tables are incomplete; in checked studies, under half of the missing clones stem from an unresolved V gene, and the remainder is unexplained. A total of tens of thousands of clones appear in this sample, about 90% of them only once. Around 29% of the sample is taken by the ten largest. The specimen was CD4+ or CD8+ T cells sorted from blood, collected in a trial of the OX40 agonist ivuxolimab. These receptors originate from an adult with an advanced solid tumor such as melanoma, head and neck, liver or kidney cancer.

This chain connects TRBV19 to TRBJ2-7; maybe TRBD1 (5 bases). There are 14 residues in the CDR3. V lost 3 bases, J lost 5 bases, and 14 bases lay in between. Germline-derived CDR1 and CDR2 are LNHDA and SQIVND (reference sequence). In DNA form, the CDR3 reads TGTGCCAGTAGTATCTTAGGGGAAGGCCACGAGCAGTACTTC. Translation gives CASSILGEGHEQYF. Looking up the rest from reference TRBV19 and TRBJ2-7 gives the full variable domain: DGGITQSPKYLFRKEGQNVTLSCEQNLNHDAMYWYRQDPGQGLRLIYYSQIVNDFQKGDIAEGYSVSREKKESFPLTVTSAQKNPTAFYLCASSILGEGHEQYFGPGTRLTVT.

This clone was found once. The V call is TRBV5-6, the J call TRBJ2-7; TRBD2 aligns across 7 bases. Germline CDR1 SGHDT, CDR2 YYEEEE. V dropped 0 bases and J dropped 11; count of bases not matched to a gene: 8. This CDR3 has 13 amino acids. As DNA, the CDR3 is TGTGCCAGCAGCTTGGGGCGGGACTATTTGGAGTACTTC. It translates to CASSLGRDYLEYF.